Described below is a single T cell receptor (beta chain) sequence and its context. The germline V gene encodes CDR1 KGHSH and CDR2 LQKENI. The CDR3 sequence is 15 residues long. Trimming cost V 3 bases and J 6 bases; bases outside gene matches: 7. These data originate in a study of blood T cell repertoires in COVID-19. Study as a whole: Acute-phase and convalescent COVID-19 samples originated in the United States, Italy and Spain.

The authors' processing: Estimation of nucleated cell counts was performed using reference gene primer amplification. Using immunoSEQ multiplex PCR, the repertoire was profiled, and TCRdb retains in-frame clones only, with some absent. That table furnishes V, J and clone size, whereas the DNA furnished D and trimming. The repertoire holds about 56,000 clones, with 80% to 85% as singletons. The chain carries TRBV18 and TRBJ2-1; TRBD2 matches 8 bases. The sequence derives from a woman aged 80 or over with acute or convalescent COVID-19. The sequencing sample was made of peripheral blood. CDR3 in amino acids: CASSPGLGRVNEQFF. In DNA, the CDR3 is TGTGCCAGCTCACCGGGACTAGGACGGGTCAATGAGCAGTTCTTC.